Each of the 2 T cell receptor beta chains below was sequenced from the same sample in a study of early T cells in non-severe SARS-CoV-2 infection. In TCRdb, the 5' RACE reads were re-called with MiXCR into one record per CDR3 protein. The sample includes 45,000 or so distinct CDR3 sequences, about 23% seen only once; the top ten take 4.5% to 5%. Here the sequenced sample was whole blood, taken at baseline. The receptors were sampled from an adult who was a healthcare worker with PCR-confirmed SARS-CoV-2 infection or an uninfected control (not recorded which).

This clonotype was picked up a small number of times. The V gene is TRBV30, the J gene TRBJ1-2; D remains unclear. The ends were cut back, 0 bases at V and 0 bases at J, with 8 bases in the middle. CDR3 length: 14 residues. Germline V gene data show CDR1 as GTSNPN and CDR2 as SVGIG (reference sequence). CDR3 loop: CAWSVFGANYGYTF. In nucleotides, the CDR3 is TGTGCCTGGAGTGTCTTCGGAGCTAACTATGGCTACACCTTC. Full variable domain (remainder filled in from reference TRBV30 and TRBJ1-2): SQTIHQWPATLVQPVGSPLSLECTVEGTSNPNLYWYRQAAGRGLQLLFYSVGIGQISSEVPQNLSASRPQDRQFILSSKKLLLSDSGFYLCAWSVFGANYGYTFGSGTRLTVV.

CDR3 protein: CSATGSGELFF. CDR3 nucleotide sequence: TGCAGCGCGACAGGGTCCGGGGAGCTGTTTTTT. The rearrangement uses TRBV29-1 and TRBJ2-2; 7 bases map to TRBD1. The trim removed 7 bases at V and 6 bases at J, leaving 2 bases unmatched. This CDR3 contains 11 residues. Looked up from germline, CDR1 is SQVTM and CDR2 is ANQGSEA.